Described below is a single T cell receptor (beta chain) sequence and its context. Its antigen is currently unknown. This record belongs to a study of persistence of HIV-infected CD4 T cells. At the level of the study: A larger, less memory-rich fraction responded to anti-CD3/anti-CD28 beads than to antigen.

Nonspecific anti-CD3/anti-CD28 bead stimulation represents the broad CD4+ T cell repertoire. Sorting of responding CD4+ T cells relied on upregulated CD40 ligand together with CD69. Anti-CD28/CD49d costimulation, CD40-blocking antibody and enfuvirtide were given to CD8-depleted PBMCs for 15 to 20 hours. Overall study results and limits: Degenerate expanded CDR3beta sequences were enriched among CMV- and Gag-responding cells.

This was the immunoSEQ version 4 assay in survey mode. Generated by immunoSEQ multiplex PCR, the TCRdb table keeps only in-frame clones and is missing some. The sample includes about 45,000 clones, roughly 90% of them seen just once. The sample in question was CD4+ T cells sorted from PBMCs after roughly 20-hour stimulation, obtained from a patient who received antiretroviral therapy. This TCR came from an adult man with HIV who was CMV-seropositive.

In DNA form, the CDR3 reads TGTGCCAGCAGACGCGGGACAGGGGGAAACTATGGCTACACCTTC. Translated, it gives CASRRGTGGNYGYTF. The rearrangement uses TRBV3-1 (or the pseudogene TRBV3-2) and TRBJ1-2, with 11 bases lining up with TRBD1. The junction had 5 bases not matched to a gene; V was cut back by 6 bases and J by 2 bases. Germline CDR1 LGHDT, CDR2 YNNKEL (reference sequence). CDR3 length: 15 amino acids.